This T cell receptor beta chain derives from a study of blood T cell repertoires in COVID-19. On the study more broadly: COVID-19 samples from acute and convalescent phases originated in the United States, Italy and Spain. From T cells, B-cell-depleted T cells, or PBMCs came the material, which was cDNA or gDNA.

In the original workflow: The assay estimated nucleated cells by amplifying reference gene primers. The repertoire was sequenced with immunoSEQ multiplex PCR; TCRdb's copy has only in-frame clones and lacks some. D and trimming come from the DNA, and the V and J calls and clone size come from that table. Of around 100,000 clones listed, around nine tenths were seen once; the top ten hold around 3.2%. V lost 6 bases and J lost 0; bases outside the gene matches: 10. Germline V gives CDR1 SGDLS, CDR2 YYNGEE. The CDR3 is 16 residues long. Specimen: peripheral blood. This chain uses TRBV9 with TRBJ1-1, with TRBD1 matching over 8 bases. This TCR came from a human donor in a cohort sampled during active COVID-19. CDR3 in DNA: TGTGCCAGCAATGCTCCAGGGGGCGGGATGAACACTGAAGCTTTCTTT. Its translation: CASNAPGGGMNTEAFF.